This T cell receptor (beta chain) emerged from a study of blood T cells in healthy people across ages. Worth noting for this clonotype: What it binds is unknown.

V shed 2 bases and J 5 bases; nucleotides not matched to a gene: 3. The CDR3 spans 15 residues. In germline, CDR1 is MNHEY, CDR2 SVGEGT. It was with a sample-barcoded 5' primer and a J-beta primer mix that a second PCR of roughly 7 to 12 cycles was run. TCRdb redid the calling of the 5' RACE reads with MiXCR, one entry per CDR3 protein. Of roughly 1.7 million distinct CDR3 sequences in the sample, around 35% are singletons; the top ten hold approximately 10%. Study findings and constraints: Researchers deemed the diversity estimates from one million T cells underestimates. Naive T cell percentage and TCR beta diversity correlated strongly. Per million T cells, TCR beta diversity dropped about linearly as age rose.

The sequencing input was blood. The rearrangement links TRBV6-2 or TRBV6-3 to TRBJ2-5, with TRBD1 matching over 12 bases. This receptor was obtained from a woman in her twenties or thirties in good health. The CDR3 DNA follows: TGTGCCAGCAGTTACGGGGGACAGGGGGCTGAGACCCAGTACTTC. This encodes CASSYGGQGAETQYF.